This is a list of T cell receptor beta chains from one sample in a study of blood T cell repertoires in COVID-19. Generated by immunoSEQ multiplex PCR, the TCRdb table keeps only in-frame clones and is missing some. The sample has more than 35,000 clones; 70% to 90% are singletons. Specimen: peripheral blood. These receptors all stem from a man aged 65 to 79 with active COVID-19. CDR3s include the opening cysteine and the closing phenylalanine or tryptophan.

j_call v_call cdr3_aa
TRBJ1-1 TRBV29-1 CSSWDRQITEAFF
TRBJ2-2 TRBV7-7 CASSLRYTGELFF
TRBJ2-1 TRBV30 CAWSGTGGGSSYNEQFF
TRBJ2-7 TRBV2 CASSEASGRFEQYF
TRBJ1-2 TRBV23-1 CASSLNDRDYGYTF
TRBJ2-1 TRBV19 CASSIVGGEQFF
TRBJ2-1 TRBV7-9 CASSPWTSGRDSNEQFF
TRBJ2-7 TRBV30 CAWSKGGSYEQYF
TRBJ2-1 TRBV7-2 CASSAGTVPWGSYNEQFF
TRBJ2-3 TRBV7-9 CASSRAKLAVGPDTQYF
TRBJ1-4 TRBV12-2 CASRLGLGGATNEKLFF
TRBJ2-2 TRBV5-1 CASSPRGETNTGELFF
TRBJ2-7 TRBV28 CASRGQGQRYEQYF
TRBJ2-7 TRBV7-2 CASSFHTPRGEQYF
TRBJ1-4 TRBV4-3 CASSQGTVEKLFF
TRBJ1-2 TRBV7-2 CASSLTAGRSGYTF
TRBJ2-7 TRBV18 CASSPFRDIYEQYF
TRBJ2-5 TRBV7-9 CASSLGTGVLETQYF
TRBJ1-2 TRBV11-3 CASSLDFWDRVGFFGYTF
TRBJ1-2 TRBV3-1/TRBV3-2 CASRRQGAFGYTF
TRBJ1-2 TRBV28 CASSRDRGLDYGYTF
TRBJ2-5 TRBV25-1 CASSRRGSQGETQYF
TRBJ1-4 TRBV29-1 CSVEGRNEKLFF
TRBJ2-7 TRBV4-3 CASSQDWAVGEQYF
TRBJ2-7 TRBV4-1 CASSQATSSGTYEQYF
TRBJ2-3 TRBV14 CASSRLAGERDTQYF
TRBJ2-5 TRBV2 CASSEARLAGVGETQYF
TRBJ2-7 TRBV30 CAWSPFPRGEQYF
TRBJ2-2 TRBV25-1 CASSGYSGAHGELFF
TRBJ2-3 TRBV5-1 CASSLPSGSNTDTQYF
TRBJ2-4 TRBV5-8 CASSAWTGFRGNIQYF
TRBJ2-1 TRBV7-2 CASSTSSGGAGEQFF
TRBJ1-2 TRBV4-3 CASSQGTGLNGYGYTF
TRBJ2-7 TRBV14 CASSPTGYGVYEQYF
TRBJ2-7 TRBV5-6 CASSTLSSNDKKLEYEQYF
TRBJ1-2 TRBV2 CASSEAGPNYGYTF
TRBJ2-1 TRBV12-3/TRBV12-4 CASNGLLDNEQFF
TRBJ2-5 TRBV28 CASSLAGGGKTQYF
TRBJ1-5 TRBV18 CASSPEQGPQPQHF
TRBJ2-5 TRBV10-3 CAISEMTGPRETQYF
TRBJ1-1 TRBV6-5 CASSYGARGTEAFF
TRBJ2-3 TRBV6-5 CASSLAGGTDTQYF
TRBJ2-2 TRBV18 CASSPPRGGLNTGELFF
TRBJ2-1 TRBV2 CASSPDRVYEQFF
TRBJ2-7 TRBV28 CASSPAPPSVEQYF
TRBJ2-7 TRBV6-2/TRBV6-3 CASSPRHGTSGANSYEQYF
TRBJ1-2 TRBV28 CASRGGTGYGYGYTF
TRBJ1-5 TRBV30 CAWSVRFSNQPQHF
TRBJ2-5 TRBV7-8 CASSSWTGGETQYF
TRBJ1-6 TRBV20-1 CSASIAARINSPLHF
TRBJ1-1 TRBV6-1 CASSEAGDEAFF
TRBJ2-1 TRBV5-6 CASSLVGGPKNEQFF
TRBJ2-1 TRBV6-6 CASSPYDEQFF
TRBJ2-2 TRBV3-1/TRBV3-2 CASSPTSGRHGELFF
TRBJ2-2 TRBV9 CASSVEGAHTGELFF
TRBJ1-1 TRBV28 CASGLGGQTEAFF
TRBJ2-7 TRBV7-2 CASSLAGLSGGEGYEQYF